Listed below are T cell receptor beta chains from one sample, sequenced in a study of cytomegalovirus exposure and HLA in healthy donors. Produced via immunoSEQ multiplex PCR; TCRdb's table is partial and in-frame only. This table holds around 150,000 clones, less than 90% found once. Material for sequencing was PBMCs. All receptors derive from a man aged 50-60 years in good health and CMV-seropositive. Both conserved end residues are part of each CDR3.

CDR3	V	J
CSSLVGPNTGELFF	TRBV7-9	TRBJ2-2
CASRRDSMDYSNQPQHF	TRBV19	TRBJ1-5
CASSYSPTGGIEKLFF	TRBV7-2	TRBJ1-4
CASSPRGIYGYTF	TRBV13	TRBJ1-2
CASSPMQGSGTSNQPQHF	TRBV4-1	TRBJ1-5
CASNQRGVRGGELFF	TRBV27	TRBJ2-2
CAWRPSTGRNSPLHF	TRBV30	TRBJ1-6
CASSLEETQYF	TRBV19	TRBJ2-5
CASSETGNNQPQHF	TRBV25-1	TRBJ1-5
CASNEEGLVNGQYF	TRBV2	TRBJ2-7
CASMLRGLNTEAFF	TRBV6-6	TRBJ1-1
CASSTQQGTYNEQFF	TRBV21-1	TRBJ2-1
CASSVGQGIHTEAFF	TRBV19	TRBJ1-1
CASSQVSPGMNTEAFF	TRBV4-1	TRBJ1-1
CASSQRTSGVGEQFF	TRBV4-3	TRBJ2-1
CAISGGTGEETQYF	TRBV10-3	TRBJ2-5
CASSRGLAGGDEQFF	TRBV19	TRBJ2-1
CASSVGWGGGYEQYF	TRBV9	TRBJ2-7
CASSEAGGTQYF	TRBV6-1	TRBJ2-3
CASSPRQPNKAFF	TRBV6-5	TRBJ1-1
CASSLERVWGTSETYEQYF	TRBV27	TRBJ2-7
CATSSGTGVSPLHF	TRBV6-1	TRBJ1-6
CASSISRTPYNEQFF	TRBV19	TRBJ2-1
CASGPGVSNYGYTF	TRBV28	TRBJ1-2
CASSLSAGWVDTQYF	TRBV11-2	TRBJ2-3
CASSATSGGYETQYF	TRBV2	TRBJ2-5
CASSSRLAGGIYEQYF	TRBV28	TRBJ2-7
CATRTGAWEKLFF	TRBV28	TRBJ1-4
CASSYHRVSGANVLTF	TRBV7-9	TRBJ2-6
CAIRQTGSGGGYTF	TRBV10-3	TRBJ1-2
CASTSGWGGANVLTF	TRBV28	TRBJ2-6
CASSSRAGGLETQYF	TRBV9	TRBJ2-5
CASSALGASNQPQHF	TRBV2	TRBJ1-5
CASSSRLSPKNIQYF	TRBV28	TRBJ2-4
CASSVGVWGGTGGYEQYF	TRBV9	TRBJ2-7
CASSQGGRNSPLHF	TRBV14	TRBJ1-6
CASSLRDRGYEQYF	TRBV5-1	TRBJ2-7
CAISSGGTDTQYF	TRBV10-3	TRBJ2-3
CASSLAGNTEAFF	TRBV13	TRBJ1-1
CASSLIQNEQFF	TRBV27	TRBJ2-1
CASRELPTGPYEQYF	TRBV7-2	TRBJ2-7
CASSQQGTYGYTF	TRBV18	TRBJ1-2
CASSSRTGIGANVLTF	TRBV5-1	TRBJ2-6
CASGTTNWGQGNTEAFF	TRBV28	TRBJ1-1
CASSLGPQETQYF	TRBV5-1	TRBJ2-5
CASKDWAEKLFF	TRBV19	TRBJ1-4
CASSISTASDTQYF	TRBV19	TRBJ2-3
CASSFSPGATNEKLFF	TRBV28	TRBJ1-4
CASSQELAGVRAQYF	TRBV4-1	TRBJ2-3
CASSVALGQGNTIYF	TRBV9	TRBJ1-3
CAWSVATSGSSRLNEQFF	TRBV30	TRBJ2-1